Following are 6 T cell receptor beta chains from one sample sequenced in a study of T cell changes during pregnancy in multiple sclerosis (dated by TCRdb to about 2019). The library was prepared using the immunoSEQ multiplex PCR assay. TCRdb mirrors the immuneACCESS table, restricted to in-frame sequences. Some clones are absent from its copies; in checked studies, under half trace to an unresolved V gene, and the reason for the others is unknown. For this sample there are 40,000 to 60,000 clones; almost 95% appear just once. The ten largest clones add up to just under 1% of the sample. Sequencing was performed on peripheral blood, taken after pregnancy. The receptors originated from a female donor with multiple sclerosis, enrolled in a pregnancy study.

The genes are TRBV7-3 and TRBJ2-3, with 8 nucleotides matching TRBD2. This CDR3 is built from 17 residues. Germline V CDR1 and CDR2: SGHTA, FQGTGA. Unmatched junction bases numbered 9, after V lost 2 bases and J lost 2 bases. The DNA for the CDR3 is TGTGCCAGCAGCTTATCCAGCGGGGGATCCATCACAGATACGCAGTATTTT. It translates to CASSLSSGGSITDTQYF.

The J gene is TRBJ1-5, the V gene TRBV12-5; D is ambiguous. The CDR3 runs 15 residues. In germline, CDR1 is LGHNT, CDR2 FRNRAP. Between the trimmed V and J ends, which lost 6 bases and 4 bases, there was a span of 16 bases. The CDR3 protein is CASGRGDVQNQPQHF. CDR3 nucleotide sequence: TGTGCTAGTGGCCGGGGAGACGTTCAGAATCAGCCCCAGCATTTT.

The chain carries TRBV4-2 and TRBJ1-6; maybe TRBD1 (5 bases). From germline, CDR1 is LGHNA and CDR2 YNFKEQ. V shed 0 bases and J shed 10 bases, with 13 bases lying between them. CDR3 length: 15 amino acids. CDR3 sequence (DNA): TGTGCCAGCAGCCAAGAACCAGGGATCGGCTCACCCCTCCACTTT. It codes for CASSQEPGIGSPLHF.

This sequence joins TRBV2 and TRBJ2-7; 10 bases are shared with TRBD1. The CDR3 is 13 residues long. Germline V gene sequence: CDR1 SNHLY, CDR2 FYNNEI. The ends lost 4 bases at V and 6 bases at J; junction bases unmatched: 3. CDR3 in amino acids: CASSVGQGTEQYF. DNA of the CDR3: TGTGCCAGCAGTGTGGGACAGGGGACCGAGCAGTACTTC.

The chain uses TRBV11-3 and TRBJ2-3, with 9 bases fitting TRBD2. Germline CDR1 is SGHNT and CDR2 is YENEEA. Germline trimming cut 3 bases from V and 5 bases from J; bases unmatched to any gene: 6. The CDR3 has 15 residues. In nucleotides, the CDR3 is TGTGCCAGCAGCTTGGGCGGGGGGGCCTTAGATACGCAGTATTTT. It encodes CASSLGGGALDTQYF.

V usage is TRBV6-1 and J usage is TRBJ1-5, with D perhaps TRBD1 (5 bases). V was shortened by 0 bases and J by 5 bases, with 11 bases between the two germline ends. Germline CDR1 reads MNHNS; CDR2 reads SASEGT. The CDR3 covers 15 residues. The CDR3 protein is CASSEAAGRYQPQHF. CDR3 DNA: TGTGCCAGCAGTGAAGCGGCAGGGCGCTATCAGCCCCAGCATTTT.